This T cell receptor beta chain came from a study of early T cells in non-severe SARS-CoV-2 infection. Turning to the study itself: Whole-blood bulk RNA, unsorted, was sequenced, and chains were unpaired.

With regard to this clonotype: Antigen specificity is unknown.

Attachment of unique molecular identifiers was made to individual cDNA molecules. Each CDR3 protein gets one entry after TCRdb re-called the 5' RACE reads with MiXCR. The profile shows about 110,000 distinct CDR3 sequences, over 8.5% of them singletons. Study-level findings and limits: Matching with VDJdb favored anti-spike CD8 responses (missing private and CD4 specificities).

Germline values: CDR1 SGHVS, CDR2 FNYEAQ. V was shortened by 1 base and J by 12 bases, with 10 bases between the two germline ends. The CDR3 extends over 12 amino acids. The specimen sequenced was whole blood. The chain links TRBV7-6 to TRBJ2-1, with unresolved D. This TCR came from an adult who was a healthcare worker with PCR-confirmed SARS-CoV-2 infection or an uninfected control (not recorded which). The CDR3 DNA reads TGTGCCAGCAGCTTAGGTGGGCCAGGGCAGTTCTTC. It yields the protein CASSLGGPGQFF.